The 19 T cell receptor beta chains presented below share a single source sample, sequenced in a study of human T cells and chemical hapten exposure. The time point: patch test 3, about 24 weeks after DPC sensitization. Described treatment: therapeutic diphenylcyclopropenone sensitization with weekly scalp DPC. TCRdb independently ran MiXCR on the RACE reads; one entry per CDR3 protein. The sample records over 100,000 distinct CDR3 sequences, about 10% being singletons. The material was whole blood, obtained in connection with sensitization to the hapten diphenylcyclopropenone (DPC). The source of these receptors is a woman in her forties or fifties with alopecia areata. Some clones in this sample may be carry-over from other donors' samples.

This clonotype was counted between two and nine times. CDR3 in DNA: TGTGCCAGCAGTTACTCAAATATCCAGCCCCAGCATTTT. Encoded protein: CASSYSNIQPQHF. The chain joins TRBV6-6 to TRBJ1-5; D unclear. Germline V gene data show CDR1 as MNHNY and CDR2 as SVGAGI (reference sequence). V was trimmed by 0 bases and J by 7 bases, leaving 7 bases between them. This CDR3 spans 13 amino acids.

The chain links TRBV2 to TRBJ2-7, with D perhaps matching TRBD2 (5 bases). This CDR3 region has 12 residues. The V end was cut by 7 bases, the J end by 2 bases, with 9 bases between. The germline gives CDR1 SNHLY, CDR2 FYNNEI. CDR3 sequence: CASTAGTYEQYF. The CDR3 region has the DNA TGTGCCAGCACCGCGGGCACCTACGAGCAGTACTTC.

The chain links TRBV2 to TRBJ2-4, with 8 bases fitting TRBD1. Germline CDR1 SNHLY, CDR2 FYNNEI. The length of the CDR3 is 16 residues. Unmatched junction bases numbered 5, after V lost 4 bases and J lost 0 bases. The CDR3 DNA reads TGTGCCAGCAGTGCGCAGGGGGCGGGAGCCAAAAACATTCAGTACTTC. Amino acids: CASSAQGAGAKNIQYF.

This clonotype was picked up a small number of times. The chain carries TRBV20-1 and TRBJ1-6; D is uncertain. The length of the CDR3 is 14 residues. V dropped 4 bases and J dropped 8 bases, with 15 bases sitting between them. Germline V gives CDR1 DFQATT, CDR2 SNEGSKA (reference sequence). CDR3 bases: TGCAGTGCTACGACACTCCCTGGGGATTCACCCCTCCACTTT. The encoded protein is CSATTLPGDSPLHF.

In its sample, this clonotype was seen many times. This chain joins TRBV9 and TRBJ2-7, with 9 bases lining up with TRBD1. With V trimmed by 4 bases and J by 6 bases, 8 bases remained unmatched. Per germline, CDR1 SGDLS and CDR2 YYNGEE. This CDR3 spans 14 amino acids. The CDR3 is CASSMGTGNIEQYF. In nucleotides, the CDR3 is TGTGCCAGCAGCATGGGGACAGGGAATATCGAGCAGTACTTC. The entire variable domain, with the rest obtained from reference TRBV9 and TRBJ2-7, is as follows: DSGVTQTPKHLITATGQRVTLRCSPRSGDLSVYWYQQSLDQGLQFLIQYYNGEERAKGNILERFSAQQFPDLHSELNLSSLELGDSALYFCASSMGTGNIEQYFGPGTRLTVT.

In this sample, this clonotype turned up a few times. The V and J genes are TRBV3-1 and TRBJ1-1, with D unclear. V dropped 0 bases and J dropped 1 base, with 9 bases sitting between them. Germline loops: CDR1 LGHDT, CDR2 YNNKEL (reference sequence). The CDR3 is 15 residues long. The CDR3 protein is CASSQDPRPNTEAFF. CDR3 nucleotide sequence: TGTGCCAGCAGCCAAGATCCCAGGCCGAACACTGAAGCTTTCTTT.

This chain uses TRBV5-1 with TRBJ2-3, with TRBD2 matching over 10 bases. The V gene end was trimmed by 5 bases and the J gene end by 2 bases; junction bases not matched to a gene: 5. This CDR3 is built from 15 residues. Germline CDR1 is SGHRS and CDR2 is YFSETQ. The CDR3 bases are TGCGCCAGCAGAACTAGCGGGACAAACACAGATACGCAGTATTTT. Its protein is CASRTSGTNTDTQYF.

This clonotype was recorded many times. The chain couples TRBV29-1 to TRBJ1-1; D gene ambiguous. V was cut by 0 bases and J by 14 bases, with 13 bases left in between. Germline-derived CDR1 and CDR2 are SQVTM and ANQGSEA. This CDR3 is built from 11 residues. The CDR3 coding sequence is TGCAGCGTTGAAGAGGTAGGGTCTCTCTTCTTT. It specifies CSVEEVGSLFF.

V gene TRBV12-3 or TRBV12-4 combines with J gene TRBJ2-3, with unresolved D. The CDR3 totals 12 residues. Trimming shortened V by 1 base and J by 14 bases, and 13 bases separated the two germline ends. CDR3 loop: CASSLVSAVRYF. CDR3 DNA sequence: TGTGCCAGCAGTTTAGTATCGGCCGTTAGGTATTTT.

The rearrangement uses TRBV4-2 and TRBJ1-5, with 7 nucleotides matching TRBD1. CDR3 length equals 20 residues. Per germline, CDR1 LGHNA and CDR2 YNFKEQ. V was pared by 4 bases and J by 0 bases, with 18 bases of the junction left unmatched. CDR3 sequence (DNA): TGTGCCAGCAGCCTAAAGGGGACAGCGAGGTGTACTTATAGCAATCAGCCCCAGCATTTT. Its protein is CASSLKGTARCTYSNQPQHF.

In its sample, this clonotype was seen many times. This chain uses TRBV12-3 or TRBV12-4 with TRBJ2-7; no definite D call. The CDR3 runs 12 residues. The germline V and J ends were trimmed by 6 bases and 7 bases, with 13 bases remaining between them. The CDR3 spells CASSWLSWEQYF. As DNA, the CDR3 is TGTGCCAGCAGCTGGCTCTCTTGGGAGCAGTACTTC.

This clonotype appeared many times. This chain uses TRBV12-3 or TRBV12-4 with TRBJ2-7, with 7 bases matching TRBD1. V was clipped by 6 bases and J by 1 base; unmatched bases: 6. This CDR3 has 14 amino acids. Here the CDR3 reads CASSPGTDSYEQYF. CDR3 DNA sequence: TGTGCCAGCAGCCCCGGGACAGATTCCTACGAGCAGTACTTC.

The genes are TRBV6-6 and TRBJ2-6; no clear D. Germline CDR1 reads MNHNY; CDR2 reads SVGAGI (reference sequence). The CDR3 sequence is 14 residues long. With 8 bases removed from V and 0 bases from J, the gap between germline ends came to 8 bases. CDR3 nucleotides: TGTGCCAGCGTGCCGTACTCTGGGGCCAACGTCCTGACTTTC. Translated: CASVPYSGANVLTF.

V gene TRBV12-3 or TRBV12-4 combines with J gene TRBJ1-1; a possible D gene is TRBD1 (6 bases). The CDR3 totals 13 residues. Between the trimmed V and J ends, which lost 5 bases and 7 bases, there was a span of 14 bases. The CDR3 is CASSRGDKVEAFF. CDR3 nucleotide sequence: TGTGCCAGCAGTAGGGGGGATAAGGTTGAAGCTTTCTTT.

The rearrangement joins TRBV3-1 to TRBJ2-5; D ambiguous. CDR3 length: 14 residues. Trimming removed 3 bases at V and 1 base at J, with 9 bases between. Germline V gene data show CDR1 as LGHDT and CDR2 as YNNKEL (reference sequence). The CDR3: CASSQAVPQETQYF. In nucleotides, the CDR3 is TGTGCCAGCAGCCAGGCGGTTCCCCAAGAGACCCAGTACTTC.

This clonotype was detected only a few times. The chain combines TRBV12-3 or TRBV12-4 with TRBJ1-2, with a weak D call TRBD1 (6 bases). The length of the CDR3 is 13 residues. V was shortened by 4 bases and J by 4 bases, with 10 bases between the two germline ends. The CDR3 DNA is TGTGCCAGCAGTTACGGGACACTCTATGGCTACACCTTC. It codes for CASSYGTLYGYTF.

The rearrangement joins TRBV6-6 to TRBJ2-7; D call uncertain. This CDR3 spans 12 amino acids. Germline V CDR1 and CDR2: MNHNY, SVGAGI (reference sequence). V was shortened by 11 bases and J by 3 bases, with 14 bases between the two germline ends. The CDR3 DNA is TGTGCCCCGTCGTCCCACAGCTACGAGCAGTACTTC. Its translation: CAPSSHSYEQYF.

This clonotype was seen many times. DNA for the CDR3: TGTGCCAGCAGTCTAATGGGGGCTATGGGTGAGCAGTTCTTC. It is translated as CASSLMGAMGEQFF. The chain joins TRBV12-3 or TRBV12-4 to TRBJ2-1; D might be TRBD1 (6 bases). V lost 5 bases and J 9 bases, leaving 17 bases between the germline ends. The CDR3 has 14 residues.

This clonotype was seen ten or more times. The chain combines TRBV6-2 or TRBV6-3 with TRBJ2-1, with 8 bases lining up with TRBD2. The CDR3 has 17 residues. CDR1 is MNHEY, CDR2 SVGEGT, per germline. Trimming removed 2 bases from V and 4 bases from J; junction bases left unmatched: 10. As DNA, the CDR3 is TGTGCCAGCAGTTACCCCATGGGGAAGCGGGAGTACAATGAGCAGTTCTTC. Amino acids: CASSYPMGKREYNEQFF.